A selection of T cell receptor beta chains follows, all from one sample in a study of blood T cell repertoires in COVID-19. TCRdb keeps only in-frame clones here, not all; method: immunoSEQ multiplex PCR. The data show a few hundred thousand clones, approximately 87% seen once. The material sequenced was peripheral blood. The receptors were gathered from a woman in her forties or fifties with acute or convalescent COVID-19. Each CDR3 is given with its conserved first and last residue. The D gene is left open where the match is weak. Rows may omit the clone size; those that give it use once, few, many or a size class.

CDR3 DNA	CDR3 protein	clone size	D gene	J gene	V gene
TGCGCCAGCAGCGGATGGGACAACACAGATACGCAGTATTTT	CASSGWDNTDTQYF	.	.	TRBJ2-3	TRBV5-1
TGTGCCAGCACCAAAACTAGAGCGGAGACCCAGTACTTC	CASTKTRAETQYF	.	.	TRBJ2-5	TRBV7-9
TGTGCCAGCAGTTTTAGCGGGCCTGGTTCCGAGCAGTACTTC	CASSFSGPGSEQYF	.	TRBD2	TRBJ2-7	TRBV7-2
TGTGCTAGTGGTTCATGGGGACAGGTAGTCTATGGCTACACCTTC	CASGSWGQVVYGYTF	few	TRBD1	TRBJ1-2	TRBV12-5
TGTGCCAGCAGTTACGTGTCAGGGGGTGTTGGGAATCAGTACTTC	CASSYVSGGVGNQYF	.	TRBD1	TRBJ2-4	TRBV6-5
TGTGCCAGCAGCCACCGGGGTTACAATGAGCAGTTCTTC	CASSHRGYNEQFF	.	.	TRBJ2-1	TRBV3-1/TRBV3-2
TGTGCCAGCAGTGAAGGTGTCAGTACTAACTATGGCTACACCTTC	CASSEGVSTNYGYTF	.	.	TRBJ1-2	TRBV2
TGTGCCAGCAGCCCCTTGGGTAGCGGGAGTTTGGAGACCCAGTACTTC	CASSPLGSGSLETQYF	.	TRBD2	TRBJ2-5	TRBV3-1/TRBV3-2
TGTGCCAGCGTTTATAGCAATCAGCCCCAGCATTTT	CASVYSNQPQHF	.	.	TRBJ1-5	TRBV21-1
TGTGCAAGTCGCTTAGGGTGGGGGGGATGGCTAGTGAGCAATCAGCCCCAGCATTTT	CASRLGWGGWLVSNQPQHF	.	.	TRBJ1-5	TRBV12-2
TGTGCCAGCTCACGTGGACAGGACTACGAGCAGTACTTC	CASSRGQDYEQYF	.	TRBD1	TRBJ2-7	TRBV18
TGCAGCGTTGAGGACAGGGCAACCGGGGAGCTGTTTTTT	CSVEDRATGELFF	.	TRBD1	TRBJ2-2	TRBV29-1
TGCGCCAGCAGCTTGTCTGGGACAGGGGTTGGCACCGGGGAGCTGTTTTTT	CASSLSGTGVGTGELFF	.	TRBD1	TRBJ2-2	TRBV5-1